This T cell receptor (beta chain) was retrieved from a study of cytomegalovirus exposure and HLA in healthy donors. Study observations and caveats: Previous analysis showed most TCR beta V segments were productive about 87% or about 30% of the time. Analysis was performed later, and it showed HLA-associated TCR beta chains to be more clonally expanded than equally common others.

The CDR3 is made up of 14 amino acids. Losses at the gene ends were 7 bases for V and 5 bases for J; bases not matched to a gene: 6. Germline V lookup: CDR1 SNHLY, CDR2 FYNNEI. 60 Vbeta and 13 Jbeta primers were used in PCR. Produced via immunoSEQ multiplex PCR; TCRdb's table is partial and in-frame only. This repertoire includes about 130,000 clones. About this clone: Its antigen is unidentified. Different DNA sequences within this sample yield the same CDR3.

This chain connects TRBV2 to TRBJ2-7; TRBD1 matches at 12 bases. This clonotype was sampled from a woman aged 60 to 75 in good health and CMV-seronegative. The sample consisted of PBMCs. CDR3 DNA sequence: TGTGCCAGCAATGCTGGGACAGGGGGCCACGAGCAGTACTTC. It is translated as CASNAGTGGHEQYF. Filled out from reference TRBV2 and TRBJ2-7, the complete variable domain reads EPEVTQTPSHQVTQMGQEVILRCVPISNHLYFYWYRQILGQKVEFLVSFYNNEISEKSEIFDDQFSVERPDGSNFTLKIRSTKLEDSAMYFCASNAGTGGHEQYFGPGTRLTVT.